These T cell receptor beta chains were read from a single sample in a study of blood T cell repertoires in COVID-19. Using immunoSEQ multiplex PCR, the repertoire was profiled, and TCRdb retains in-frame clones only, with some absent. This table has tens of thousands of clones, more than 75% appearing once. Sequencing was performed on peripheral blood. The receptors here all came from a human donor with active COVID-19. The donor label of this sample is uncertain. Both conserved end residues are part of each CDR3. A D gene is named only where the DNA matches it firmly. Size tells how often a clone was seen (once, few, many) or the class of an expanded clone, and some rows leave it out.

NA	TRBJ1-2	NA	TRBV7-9	CASSLFSGVGGKNYGYTF	TGTGCCAGCAGCTTATTTTCGGGTGTCGGGGGGAAGAACTATGGCTACACCTTC
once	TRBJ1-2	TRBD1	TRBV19	CASSNRGDGYTF	TGTGCCAGTAGTAACAGGGGGGATGGCTACACCTTC
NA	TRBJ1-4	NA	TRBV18	CASSPRTDYEKLFF	TGTGCCAGCTCACCACGGACAGATTATGAAAAACTGTTTTTT
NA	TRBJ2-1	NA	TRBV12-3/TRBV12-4	CASSSLVGNEQFF	TGTGCCAGCAGTTCTCTCGTCGGTAATGAGCAGTTCTTC
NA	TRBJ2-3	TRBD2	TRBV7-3	CASSSRLAGDLTDTQYF	TGTGCCAGCAGCTCCCGACTAGCGGGAGATCTAACAGATACGCAGTATTTT
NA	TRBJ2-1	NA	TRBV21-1	CASSRGLAGYEQFF	TGTGCCAGCAGCAGAGGACTAGCAGGCTATGAGCAGTTCTTC
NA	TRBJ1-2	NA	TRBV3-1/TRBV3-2	CASSQMGQDYGYTF	TGTGCCAGCAGCCAGATGGGGCAGGACTATGGCTACACCTTC
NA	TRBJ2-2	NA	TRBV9	CASSVSHTPKQESGELFF	TGTGCCAGCAGCGTATCCCATACACCCAAACAGGAAAGCGGGGAGCTGTTTTTT
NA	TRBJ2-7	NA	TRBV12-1	CASSSERRESYEQYF	TGTGCCAGCAGCTCGGAGAGGCGGGAGTCCTACGAGCAGTACTTC
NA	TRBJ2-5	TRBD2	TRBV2	CASSELAGGGETQYF	TGTGCCAGCAGTGAACTAGCGGGGGGGGGAGAGACCCAGTACTTC
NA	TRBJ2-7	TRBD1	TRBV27	CASSPGTVSYEQYF	TGTGCCAGCAGTCCCGGGACAGTCTCCTACGAGCAGTACTTC
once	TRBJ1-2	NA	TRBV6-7	CALHGGAGDYGYTF	TGTGCGTTACACGGGGGGGCAGGGGACTATGGCTACACCTTC
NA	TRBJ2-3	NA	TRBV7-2	CASSLTPSSTDTQYF	TGTGCCAGCAGCTTAACACCCTCCAGCACAGATACGCAGTATTTT
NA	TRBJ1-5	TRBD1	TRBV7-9	CASSPNQGASQPQHF	TGTGCCAGCAGCCCGAATCAGGGGGCTAGTCAGCCCCAGCATTTT
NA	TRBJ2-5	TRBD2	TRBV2	CASSDILAGDQETQYF	TGTGCCAGCAGTGATATTCTAGCGGGGGACCAAGAGACCCAGTACTTC
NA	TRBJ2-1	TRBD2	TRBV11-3	CASSPSPGGGYNEQFF	TGTGCCAGCAGCCCAAGTCCTGGCGGGGGCTACAATGAGCAGTTCTTC
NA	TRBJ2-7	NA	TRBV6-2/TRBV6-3	CASSRWGRGSYEQYF	TGTGCCAGCAGCCGATGGGGCAGGGGAAGCTACGAGCAGTACTTC
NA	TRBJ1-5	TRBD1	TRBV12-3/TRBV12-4	CASRGTGNQPQHF	TGTGCCAGCAGAGGGACAGGCAATCAGCCCCAGCATTTT
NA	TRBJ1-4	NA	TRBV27	CASSLRGLSPTNEKLFF	TGTGCCAGCAGTCTGAGGGGGTTGTCTCCAACTAATGAAAAACTGTTTTTT
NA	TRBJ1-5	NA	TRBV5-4	CASSLGANQPQHF	TGTGCCAGCAGCTTGGGAGCTAATCAGCCCCAGCATTTT
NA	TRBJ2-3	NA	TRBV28	CASSLRGSTDTQYF	TGTGCCAGCAGCCTTAGGGGGAGCACAGATACGCAGTATTTT
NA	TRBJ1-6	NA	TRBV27	CASSLRGGSVDSPLHF	TGTGCCAGCAGTTTAAGGGGGGGTTCGGTTGATTCACCCCTCCACTTT
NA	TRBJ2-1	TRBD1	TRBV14	CASSPGQGRHNEQFF	TGTGCCAGCAGCCCTGGACAGGGGCGACACAATGAGCAGTTCTTC
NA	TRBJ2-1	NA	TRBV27	CASRQGSEQFF	TGTGCCAGCAGGCAGGGTAGTGAGCAGTTCTTC
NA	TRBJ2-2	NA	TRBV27	CASSFSGETGELFF	TGTGCCAGCAGTTTTTCGGGGGAAACCGGGGAGCTGTTTTTT
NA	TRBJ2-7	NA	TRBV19	CASSPGNGVYEQYF	TGTGCCAGTAGTCCAGGCAACGGCGTTTACGAGCAGTACTTC
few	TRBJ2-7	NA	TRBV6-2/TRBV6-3	CASSWADSTYEQYF	TGTGCCAGCAGTTGGGCCGACAGTACCTACGAGCAGTACTTC
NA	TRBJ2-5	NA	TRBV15	CATSREVRGETQYF	TGTGCCACCAGCAGAGAGGTCAGGGGAGAGACCCAGTACTTC
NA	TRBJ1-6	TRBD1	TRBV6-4	CASSDSRTGRSYNSPLHF	TGTGCCAGCAGTGACTCGAGGACAGGGCGCTCCTATAATTCACCCCTCCACTTT
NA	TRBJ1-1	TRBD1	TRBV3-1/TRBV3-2	CASSGGDSTEAFF	TGTGCCAGCAGCGGAGGGGACAGCACTGAAGCTTTCTTT
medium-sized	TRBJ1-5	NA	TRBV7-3	CASSLGVNQPQHF	TGTGCCAGCAGCTTGGGAGTAAATCAGCCCCAGCATTTT
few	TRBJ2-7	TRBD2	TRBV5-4	CASSHYGTSGGSNSYEQYF	TGTGCCAGCAGCCACTACGGGACTAGCGGGGGGTCAAACTCCTACGAGCAGTACTTC
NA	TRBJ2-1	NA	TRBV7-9	CASSYQGFNNEQFF	TGTGCCAGCAGCTACCAGGGTTTTAACAATGAGCAGTTCTTC
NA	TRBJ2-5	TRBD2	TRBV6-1	CASSDGGGTQYF	TGTGCCAGCAGTGATGGGGGGGGGACCCAGTACTTC
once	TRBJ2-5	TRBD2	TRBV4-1	CASSQDRASGVKTQYF	TGCGCCAGCAGCCAAGATCGTGCTAGCGGGGTAAAGACCCAGTACTTC
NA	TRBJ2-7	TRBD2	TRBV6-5	CASQVAGGPYEQYF	TGTGCCAGCCAAGTAGCGGGAGGGCCCTACGAGCAGTACTTC
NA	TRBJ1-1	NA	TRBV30	CAGQGLRTEAFF	TGTGCCGGCCAGGGGCTCCGAACTGAAGCTTTCTTT
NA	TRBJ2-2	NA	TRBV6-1	CASSENGRAPGELFF	TGTGCCAGCAGTGAAAACGGCAGGGCCCCCGGGGAGCTGTTTTTT
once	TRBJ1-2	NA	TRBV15	CATSRDGDLGGYTF	TGTGCCACCAGCAGAGATGGGGACTTGGGGGGCTACACCTTC
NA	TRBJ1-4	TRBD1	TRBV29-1	CSVARGQGAGEKLFF	TGCAGCGTTGCCCGAGGACAGGGGGCTGGCGAAAAACTGTTTTTT
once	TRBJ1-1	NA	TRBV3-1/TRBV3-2	CASSQDPQDTEAFF	TGTGCCAGCAGCCAAGATCCTCAGGACACTGAAGCTTTCTTT
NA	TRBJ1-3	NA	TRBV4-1	CASSQVGEGSSGNTIYF	TGCGCCAGCAGCCAAGTGGGAGAGGGATCCTCTGGAAACACCATATATTTT
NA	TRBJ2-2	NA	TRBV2	CASSDPGELFF	TGTGCCAGCAGTGATCCTGGGGAGCTGTTTTTT
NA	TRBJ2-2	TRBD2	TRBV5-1	CASSWDSLTSGGSELFF	TGCGCCAGCAGCTGGGACAGCCTGACTAGCGGGGGTTCGGAGCTGTTTTTT
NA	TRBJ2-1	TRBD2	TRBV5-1	CASSSLPGLAGPGEFF	TGCGCCAGCAGCTCTCTCCCGGGACTAGCGGGACCGGGGGAGTTCTTC
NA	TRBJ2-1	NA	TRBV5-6	CASSLLNEQFF	TGTGCCAGCAGCTTGCTGAATGAGCAGTTCTTC
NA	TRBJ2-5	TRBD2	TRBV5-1	CASSSRRTSGRTYQETQYF	TGCGCCAGCAGCTCGCGACGGACTAGCGGGAGGACGTACCAAGAGACCCAGTACTTC
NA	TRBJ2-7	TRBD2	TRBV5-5	CASSPREGRGSNVHEQYF	TGTGCCAGCAGCCCCCGTGAAGGGAGGGGTAGCAATGTCCACGAGCAGTACTTC
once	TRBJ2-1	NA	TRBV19	CASRLDSYNEQFF	TGTGCCTCTAGGCTGGACTCCTACAATGAGCAGTTCTTC
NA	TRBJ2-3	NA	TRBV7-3	CASSLSGAVDTQYF	TGTGCCAGCAGCTTAAGCGGGGCTGTAGATACGCAGTATTTT
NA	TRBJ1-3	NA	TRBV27	CASSPQGGGNTIYF	TGTGCCAGCAGTCCACAGGGTGGTGGAAACACCATATATTTT